A selection of T cell receptor beta chains follows, all from one sample in a study of shared clonotypes between healthy human individuals. Only in-frame clones appear in the TCRdb table, and some are missing; sequencing was by immunoSEQ multiplex PCR. The sample has around 700,000 clones, less than 80% seen once. The sample comprised memory CD4+ T cells sorted from blood. The receptors here all came from a woman aged 25-40 years in good health. Each CDR3 is given with its conserved first and last residue. Each record gives: D gene, J gene, clone size, V gene, CDR3 DNA, CDR3 protein. A D gene is named only where the DNA matches it firmly. The size entry is marked missing in some rows and otherwise reads once, few, many or a size class.

D: NA
J: TRBJ1-5
size: NA
V: TRBV29-1
DNA: TGCAGCGTCCGACAGGGCAATCAGCCCCAGCATTTT
CDR3: CSVRQGNQPQHF

D: NA
J: TRBJ1-5
size: few
V: TRBV2
DNA: TGTGCCAGCAACAATGACAGGCGTAATCAGCCCCAGCATTTT
CDR3: CASNNDRRNQPQHF

D: TRBD1
J: TRBJ2-3
size: NA
V: TRBV18
DNA: TGTGCCAGCTCACCAAGACAGGGGACAGATACGCAGTATTTT
CDR3: CASSPRQGTDTQYF

D: TRBD2
J: TRBJ2-3
size: NA
V: TRBV5-1
DNA: TGCGCCAGCAGCTTGGAAGGGCGGGAGCCCCTCATAGATACGCAGTATTTT
CDR3: CASSLEGREPLIDTQYF

D: NA
J: TRBJ2-3
size: NA
V: TRBV7-6
DNA: TGTGCCAGCAGTGTGGCGACTAGCACAGATACGCAGTATTTT
CDR3: CASSVATSTDTQYF

D: NA
J: TRBJ1-1
size: NA
V: TRBV4-2
DNA: TGTGCCAGCAGCCAAAAGACAGGAGTGGGCACTGAAGCTTTCTTT
CDR3: CASSQKTGVGTEAFF

D: TRBD2
J: TRBJ2-6
size: NA
V: TRBV5-1
DNA: TGCGCCAGCAGCCTGGTGGGAGCGGGGAACTCTGGGGCCAACGTCCTGACTTTC
CDR3: CASSLVGAGNSGANVLTF

D: NA
J: TRBJ1-3
size: NA
V: TRBV28
DNA: TGTGCCAGCAGTGGTCCCTCTCGTGGAAACACCATATATTTT
CDR3: CASSGPSRGNTIYF

D: TRBD2
J: TRBJ2-1
size: NA
V: TRBV10-3
DNA: TGTGCCATCAGTGAGTGGACTAGCGATTTTTATAATGAGCAGTTCTTC
CDR3: CAISEWTSDFYNEQFF

D: NA
J: TRBJ2-1
size: NA
V: TRBV7-9
DNA: TGTGCCAGCGCAGGGTACAATGAGCAGTTCTTC
CDR3: CASAGYNEQFF

D: TRBD1
J: TRBJ2-3
size: NA
V: TRBV5-4
DNA: TGTGCCAGCCAAAGGACAGGGGGCTCAGATACGCAGTATTTT
CDR3: CASQRTGGSDTQYF

D: TRBD2
J: TRBJ2-1
size: once
V: TRBV7-9
DNA: TGTGCCACCCGACTAGCGGGGTACAATGAGCAGTTCTTC
CDR3: CATRLAGYNEQFF

D: TRBD2
J: TRBJ2-7
size: NA
V: TRBV4-2
DNA: TGTGCCAGCAGCCAAGATCGACTAGCGGGTCCGGGAAGTGTGGTCGAGCAGTACTTC
CDR3: CASSQDRLAGPGSVVEQYF

D: TRBD1
J: TRBJ2-3
size: NA
V: TRBV7-9
DNA: TGTGCCAGCAGCTTATACAGGGGGAATACAGATACGCAGTATTTT
CDR3: CASSLYRGNTDTQYF

D: TRBD1
J: TRBJ1-1
size: NA
V: TRBV5-1
DNA: TGCGCCAGCAGCTTGGGACAGGGGGCTCGGGCTTTCTTT
CDR3: CASSLGQGARAFF

D: NA
J: TRBJ1-3
size: few
V: TRBV28
DNA: TGTGCCAGCAGTTTCAGAGGGGCCACTGGAAACACCATATATTTT
CDR3: CASSFRGATGNTIYF

D: TRBD1
J: TRBJ2-6
size: NA
V: TRBV27
DNA: TGTGCCAGCAGTTTATTGGGACAGAGCTCTGGGGCCAACGTCCTGACTTTC
CDR3: CASSLLGQSSGANVLTF

D: TRBD2
J: TRBJ2-1
size: NA
V: TRBV5-1
DNA: TGCGCCAGCAGCAGGGACGGGAGGTCCGGATACAATGAGCAGTTCTTC
CDR3: CASSRDGRSGYNEQFF

D: TRBD1
J: TRBJ2-7
size: NA
V: TRBV19
DNA: TGTGCCAGTACTACTACAGGGGGGCCCTCCTACGAGCAGTACTTC
CDR3: CASTTTGGPSYEQYF

D: NA
J: TRBJ2-1
size: NA
V: TRBV15
DNA: TGTGCCACCAGCAGGACCCTTAAGCCGGGCAATGAGCAGTTCTTC
CDR3: CATSRTLKPGNEQFF

D: TRBD1
J: TRBJ2-1
size: NA
V: TRBV6-6
DNA: TGTGCCAGCAGTCCGGAAACTGTGGACAGGATAAATGAGCAGTTCTTC
CDR3: CASSPETVDRINEQFF

D: TRBD2
J: TRBJ2-7
size: many
V: TRBV19
DNA: TGTGCCAGTAGTATTCCTAGCGGGAGGAGGTACGAGCAGTACTTC
CDR3: CASSIPSGRRYEQYF